The source of this T cell receptor beta chain is a study of T cell responses to AZD1222 COVID-19 vaccine. With respect to this clone: Its antigen remains unidentified.

From germline, CDR1 is MDHEN and CDR2 SYDVKM. This CDR3 has 21 amino acids. V shed 1 base and J shed 0 bases, with 27 bases lying between them. Broader study findings: Nearly half of unique spike-specific TCRs reportedly avoided B.1.351 and B.1.1.7 mutated regions. Females outnumbered males among donors, who were mostly white British; clonal diversity was possibly underestimated. Spike-specific TCR depth and breadth grew after two AZD1222 doses. Seropositive at baseline were only a handful of AZD1222 recipients.

This table comes from immunoSEQ multiplex PCR, and its TCRdb copy is limited to in-frame clones, with some not included. The sample shows approximately 190,000 clones, approximately 90% of them seen only once. V usage is TRBV28 and J usage is TRBJ1-1, with D possibly being TRBD1 (5 bases). This sequence originates from an adult who received the MenACWY meningococcal vaccine as a control. The starting material was peripheral blood, obtained 28 days after the second dose of the MenACWY control vaccine. CDR3 loop: CASSLSSLSPRRGPLNTEAFF. The CDR3 nucleotides are TGTGCCAGCAGTTTATCCTCCCTAAGCCCTAGGAGGGGACCTTTGAACACTGAAGCTTTCTTT.